What follows is one T cell receptor (beta chain) and its context. The sample is drawn from a study of blood T cells in healthy people across ages. V was cut by 0 bases and J by 7 bases, with 7 bases left in between. There are 13 residues in the CDR3. CDR1 LGHNA and CDR2 YSLEER come from the germline V gene. Sample-barcoded 5' priming and a J-beta primer mix drove a second PCR of about 6 to 11 cycles. In TCRdb, the 5' RACE reads were re-called with MiXCR into one record per CDR3 protein. The table lists 1,500,000 or so distinct CDR3 sequences, approximately 59% of them singletons, with more than 6% in the top ten.

Specimen: blood. The TCR originated in a man younger than 35 in good health. This chain uses TRBV4-3 with TRBJ1-5, with D unclear. The CDR3 DNA reads as TGCGCCAGCAGCCAAGATGTCACACAGCCCCAGCATTTT. As protein: CASSQDVTQPQHF.